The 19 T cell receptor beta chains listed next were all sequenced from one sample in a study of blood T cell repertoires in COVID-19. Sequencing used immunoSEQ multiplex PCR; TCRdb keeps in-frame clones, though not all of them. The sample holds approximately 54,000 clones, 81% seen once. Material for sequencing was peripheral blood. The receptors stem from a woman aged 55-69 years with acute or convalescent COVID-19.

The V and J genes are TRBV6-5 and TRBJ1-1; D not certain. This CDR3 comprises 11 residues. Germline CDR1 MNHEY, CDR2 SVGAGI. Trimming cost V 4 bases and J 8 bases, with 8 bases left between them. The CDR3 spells CASSSRHEAFF. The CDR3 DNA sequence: TGTGCCAGCAGTTCCAGGCACGAAGCTTTCTTT.

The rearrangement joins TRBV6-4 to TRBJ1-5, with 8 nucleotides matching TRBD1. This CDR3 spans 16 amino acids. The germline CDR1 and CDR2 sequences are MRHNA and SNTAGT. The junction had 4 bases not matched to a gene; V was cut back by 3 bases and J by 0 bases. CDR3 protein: CASSEKGQVSNQPQHF. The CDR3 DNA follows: TGTGCCAGCAGTGAAAAGGGACAGGTTAGCAATCAGCCCCAGCATTTT.

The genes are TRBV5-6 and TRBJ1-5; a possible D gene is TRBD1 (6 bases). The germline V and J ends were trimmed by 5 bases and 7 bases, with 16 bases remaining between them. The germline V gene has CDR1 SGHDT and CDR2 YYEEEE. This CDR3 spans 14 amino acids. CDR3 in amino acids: CASSSGGRRQPQHF. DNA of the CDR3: TGTGCCAGCAGTTCGGGGGGGCGCAGACAGCCCCAGCATTTT.

Written as DNA, the CDR3 is TGTGCCAGCAGCTTCGGGACTAGCGGGAAAAATGAGCAGTTCTTC. Protein sequence: CASSFGTSGKNEQFF. The chain links TRBV11-2 to TRBJ2-1; 13 bases map to TRBD2. CDR1 and CDR2 (germline): SGHAT, FQNNGV. J lost 7 bases, V lost 3 bases, and 3 bases had no gene match. The CDR3 is made up of 15 amino acids.

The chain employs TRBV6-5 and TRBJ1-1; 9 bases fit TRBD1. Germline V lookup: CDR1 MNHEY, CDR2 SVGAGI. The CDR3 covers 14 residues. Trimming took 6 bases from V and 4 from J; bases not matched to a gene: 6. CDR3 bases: TGTGCCAGCAGATATAACAGGGGGCTCACTGAAGCTTTCTTT. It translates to CASRYNRGLTEAFF.

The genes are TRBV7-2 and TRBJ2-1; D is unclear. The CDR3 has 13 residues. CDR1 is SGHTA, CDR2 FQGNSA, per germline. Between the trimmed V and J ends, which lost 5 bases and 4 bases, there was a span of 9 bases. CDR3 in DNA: TGTGCCAGCAGCCCCCGAGATTACAATGAGCAGTTCTTC. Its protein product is CASSPRDYNEQFF.

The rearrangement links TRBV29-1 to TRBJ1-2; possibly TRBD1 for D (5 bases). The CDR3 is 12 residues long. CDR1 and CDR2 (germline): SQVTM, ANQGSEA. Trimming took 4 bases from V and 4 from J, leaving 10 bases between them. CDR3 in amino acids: CSVAGGTYGYTF. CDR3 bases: TGCAGCGTTGCCGGGGGAACCTATGGCTACACCTTC.

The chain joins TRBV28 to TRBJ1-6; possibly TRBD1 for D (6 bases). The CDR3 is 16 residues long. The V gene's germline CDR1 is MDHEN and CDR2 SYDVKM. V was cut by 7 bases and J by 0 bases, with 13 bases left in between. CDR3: CASILRGSSYNSPLHF. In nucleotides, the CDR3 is TGTGCCAGCATCTTGAGGGGGAGCTCCTATAATTCACCCCTCCACTTT.

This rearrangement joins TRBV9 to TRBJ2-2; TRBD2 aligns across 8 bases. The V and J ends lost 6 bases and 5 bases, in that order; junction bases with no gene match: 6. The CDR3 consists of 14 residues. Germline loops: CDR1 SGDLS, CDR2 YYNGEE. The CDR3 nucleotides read TGTGCCAGCACTCGGGAGGGGGTTACCGGGGAGCTGTTTTTT. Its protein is CASTREGVTGELFF.

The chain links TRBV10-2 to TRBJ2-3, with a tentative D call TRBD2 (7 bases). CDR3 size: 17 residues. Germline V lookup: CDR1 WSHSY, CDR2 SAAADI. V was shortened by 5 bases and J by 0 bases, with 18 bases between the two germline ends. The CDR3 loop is CASSRTARGGSTDTQYF. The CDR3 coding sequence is TGCGCCAGCAGTAGAACTGCCAGGGGAGGGAGCACAGATACGCAGTATTTT.

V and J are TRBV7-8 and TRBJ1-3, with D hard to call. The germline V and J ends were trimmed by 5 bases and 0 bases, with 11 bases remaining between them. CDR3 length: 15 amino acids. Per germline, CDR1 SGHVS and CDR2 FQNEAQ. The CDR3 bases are TGTGCCAGCAGCACACGACAAGCCTCTGGAAACACCATATATTTT. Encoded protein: CASSTRQASGNTIYF.

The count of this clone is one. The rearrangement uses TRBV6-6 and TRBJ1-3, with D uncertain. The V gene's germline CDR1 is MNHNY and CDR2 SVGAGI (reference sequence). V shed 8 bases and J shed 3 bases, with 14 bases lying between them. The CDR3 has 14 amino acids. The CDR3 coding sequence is TGTGCCAGCGGAATGGGCGCCTATGGAAACACCATATATTTT. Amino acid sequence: CASGMGAYGNTIYF.

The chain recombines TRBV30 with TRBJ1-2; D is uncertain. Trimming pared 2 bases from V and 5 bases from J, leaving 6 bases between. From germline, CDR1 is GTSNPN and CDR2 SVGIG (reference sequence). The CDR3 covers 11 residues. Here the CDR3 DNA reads TGTGCCTGGAGTCAGGATTATGGCTACACCTTC. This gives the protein CAWSQDYGYTF.

The CDR3 bases are TGTGCCAGCAGCCTCCCCAGGGGGCCGGCGGATACGCAGTATTTT. It encodes CASSLPRGPADTQYF. The rearrangement joins TRBV7-9 to TRBJ2-3; 8 bases are shared with TRBD1. CDR1 and CDR2 from the germline V gene are SEHNR and FQNEAQ (reference sequence). The CDR3 sequence is 15 residues long. V shed 5 bases, J shed 6 bases, and the junction held 10 bases outside the gene matches.

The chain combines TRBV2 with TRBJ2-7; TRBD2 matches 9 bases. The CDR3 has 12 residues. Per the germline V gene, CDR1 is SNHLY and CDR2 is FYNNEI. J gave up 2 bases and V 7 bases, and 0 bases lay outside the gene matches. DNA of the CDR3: TGTGCCAGCACTAGCGGGACCTACGAGCAGTACTTC. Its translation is CASTSGTYEQYF. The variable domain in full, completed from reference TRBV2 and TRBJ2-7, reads EPEVTQTPSHQVTQMGQEVILRCVPISNHLYFYWYRQILGQKVEFLVSFYNNEISEKSEIFDDQFSVERPDGSNFTLKIRSTKLEDSAMYFCASTSGTYEQYFGPGTRLTVT.

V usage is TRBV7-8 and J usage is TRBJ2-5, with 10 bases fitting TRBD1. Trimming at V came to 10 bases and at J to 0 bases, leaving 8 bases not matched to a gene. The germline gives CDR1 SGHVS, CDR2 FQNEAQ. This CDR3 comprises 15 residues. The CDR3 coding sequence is TGTGCCACCAGATGGGACAGGGGCAACCAAGAGACCCAGTACTTC. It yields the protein CATRWDRGNQETQYF.

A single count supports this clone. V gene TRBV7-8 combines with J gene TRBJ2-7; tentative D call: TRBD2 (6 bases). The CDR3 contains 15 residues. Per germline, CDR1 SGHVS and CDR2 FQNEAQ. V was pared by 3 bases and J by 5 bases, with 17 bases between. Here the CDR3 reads CASSFPGLPYDEQYF. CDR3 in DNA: TGTGCCAGCAGCTTCCCGGGACTCCCCTATGACGAGCAGTACTTC.

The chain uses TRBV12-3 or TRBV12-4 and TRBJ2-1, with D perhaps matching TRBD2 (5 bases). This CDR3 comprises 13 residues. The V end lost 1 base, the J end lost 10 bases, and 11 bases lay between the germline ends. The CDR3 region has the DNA TGTGCCAGCAGTTTAGGCCCGCGGAGGGAGCAGTTCTTC. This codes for CASSLGPRREQFF.

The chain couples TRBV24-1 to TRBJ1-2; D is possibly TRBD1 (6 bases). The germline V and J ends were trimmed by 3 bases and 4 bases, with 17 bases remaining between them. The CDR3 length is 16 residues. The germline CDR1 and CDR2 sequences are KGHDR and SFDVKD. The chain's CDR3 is CATSDPRTDLLYGYTF. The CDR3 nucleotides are TGTGCCACCAGTGATCCGAGGACAGACCTACTCTATGGCTACACCTTC.